The sequence of this TCR beta chain was determined in a study of blood T cell repertoires in COVID-19 (dated by TCRdb to the early 2020s). Background for the entire study: The collaborator samples originated in the United States, Italy and Spain and spanned the acute and convalescent phases of COVID-19. A de-identified subject ID, COVID-19 status, age in years and sex were almost always included in the sample metadata. The material from the prospective study consisted of cDNA or gDNA derived from T cells, B-cell-depleted T cells, or PBMCs. The repertoires were released in a freely available public database meant as a resource for research on the immune response to SARS-CoV-2. Where available, HLA class I and class II types were taken from metadata supplied by the sample provider and were not determined by assay-based typing. The dataset comprised deeply sampled blood TCRbeta repertoires from subjects exposed to, actively infected with, or recovered from COVID-19. The samples were drawn from the first 160 participants of the ongoing ImmuneRACE study and from 950 to 1,500 subjects provided by 6 global collaborators. General findings and caveats noted by the study authors: The quantity of clinical and demographic metadata differed by source and by participant and was supplied without curation.

The collaborating institutions used their own protocols to collect whole blood in K2EDTA tubes. For TCRbeta analysis, collaborators shipped samples as frozen whole blood, isolated PBMCs, or DNA extracted from either of those sample types. TCRbeta CDR3 regions were amplified from genomic DNA by means of the immunoSEQ Assay, a bias-controlled multiplex PCR. In the original analysis: The number of nucleated cells in each sample was estimated by amplification of reference gene primers within the assay. Sequence reads were collapsed and filtered to measure the absolute abundance of every unique TCRbeta CDR3 rearrangement. For each sample, productive Simpson clonality was calculated by taking the square root of Simpson's diversity index across productive rearrangements. TCRdb limited this immuneACCESS table to in-frame rearrangements with V and J called. A share of clones is missing; checked studies link under half to unresolved V genes, and the rest is unexplained. D and trimming were read from the DNA, whereas the V and J calls and clone size are those reported in that table. Across this sample there are some 30,000 clones, with roughly nine tenths seen only once. In total, the top ten clones hold approximately 30% of the sample.

The CDR3 sequence holds 16 residues, the cysteine and phenylalanine included. Only the CDR3 region is kept as DNA, spanning 48 bases read in frame from base 1. For this chain, trimming is 1 base at the V end and 5 bases at the J end, and the number of junction bases without a gene match is 5. CDR1 is given as MGHDK and CDR2 as SYGVNS, both from the germline V gene. On this clone: Its antigen is unknown. Base qualities are not at hand, and no much larger clone is one base apart.

Sequenced: peripheral blood. This receptor was taken from an elderly man with acute or convalescent COVID-19. This receptor chain uses TRBV25-1 and TRBJ2-2; 9 of the junction bases match TRBD2. The CDR3 here reads CASSEFGGRGTGELFF. DNA sequence: TGTGCCAGCAGTGAATTCGGCGGGAGGGGAACCGGGGAGCTGTTTTTT.